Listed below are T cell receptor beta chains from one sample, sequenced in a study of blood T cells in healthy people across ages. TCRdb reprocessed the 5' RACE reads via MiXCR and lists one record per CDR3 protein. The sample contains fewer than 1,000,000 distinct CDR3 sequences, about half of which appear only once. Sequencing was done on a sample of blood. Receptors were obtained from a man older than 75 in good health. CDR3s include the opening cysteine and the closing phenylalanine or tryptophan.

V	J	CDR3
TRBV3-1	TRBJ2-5	CASSQDGLVGETQYF
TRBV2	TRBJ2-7	CASGGLPYEQYF
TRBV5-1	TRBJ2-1	CASSQGTSGRWQFF
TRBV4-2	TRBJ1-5	CASSPDKVDQPQHF
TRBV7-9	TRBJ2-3	CASSLAAGPTDTQYF
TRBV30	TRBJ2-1	CAWISSGKHEQFF
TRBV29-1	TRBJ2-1	CSADRPGNEQFF
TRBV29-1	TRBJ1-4	CSGLAIEKLFF
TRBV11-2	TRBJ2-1	CASSLQVVEQFF
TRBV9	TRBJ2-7	CASSVGTGSICEQYF
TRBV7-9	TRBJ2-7	CASSFLTTGEQYF
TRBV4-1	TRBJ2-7	CASSPGGVGYEQYF
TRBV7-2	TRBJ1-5	CASSLALGGSNQPQHF
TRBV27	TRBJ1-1	CASSLSARGDTEAFF
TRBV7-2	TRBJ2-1	CASSLVGAPSCNEQFF
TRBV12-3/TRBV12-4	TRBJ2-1	CASSLNRQFF
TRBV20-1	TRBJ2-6	CSAAGRTGDAGANVLTF
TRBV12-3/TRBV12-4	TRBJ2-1	CASRETGTNDEQFF
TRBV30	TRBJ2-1	CAWSGLARSYNEQFF
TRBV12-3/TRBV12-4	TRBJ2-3	CASSLGGRTDTEYF
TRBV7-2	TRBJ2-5	CASSSPTSGRRETQYF
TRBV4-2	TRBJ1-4	CASSQGNRINEKPFF
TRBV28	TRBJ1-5	CASRAPGTPGQPQHF
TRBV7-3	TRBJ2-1	CASSSGLAGVSGHEQFF
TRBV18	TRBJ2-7	CASSPVGRTDYEQYF
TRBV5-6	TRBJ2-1	CASRRVSNEQFF